This entry lists 11 T cell receptor beta chains sequenced from one sample in a study of T cell repertoires in cytomegalovirus infection. TCRdb passed the reads through MiXCR, listing each CDR3 protein once. The sample holds under 350,000 distinct CDR3 sequences; 9.5% are singletons and the top ten take 4.3%. Input material: PBMCs. These receptor sequences come from a human donor in good health (CMV status not recorded). Some clones in this sample may be carry-over from other donors' samples.

This clonotype was observed many times. This chain joins TRBV7-6 and TRBJ2-7; 11 nucleotides align to TRBD2. V dropped 5 bases and J dropped 5; count of bases not matched to a gene: 11. The CDR3 loop spans 16 amino acids. The germline V gene has CDR1 SGHVS and CDR2 FNYEAQ. The CDR3 sequence: CASSPLGSGRENEQYF. The CDR3 bases are TGTGCCAGCAGCCCTCTGGGTAGCGGGAGGGAGAACGAGCAGTACTTC.

V and J are TRBV10-3 and TRBJ2-7; D call uncertain. The V gene lost 8 bases and the J gene lost 6 bases, with 17 bases spanning the gap. Germline CDR1 and CDR2: ENHRY and SYGVKD. There are 13 residues in the CDR3. The CDR3 DNA reads TGTGCCATCGAAAGGCCAGCAACCGCCGAGCAGTACTTC. This gives the protein CAIERPATAEQYF.

J is TRBJ1-6 and V is TRBV2; 9 positions agree with TRBD1. V lost 5 bases, J lost 2 bases, and 7 bases stayed unmatched. From germline, CDR1 is SNHLY and CDR2 FYNNEI. This CDR3 has 17 amino acids. In DNA, the CDR3 is TGTGCCAGCAGTACAGGGGGCGGAGGAGCCTATAATTCACCCCTCCACTTT. Protein sequence: CASSTGGGGAYNSPLHF. Based on the CDR3 plus reference TRBV2 and TRBJ1-6, the full variable domain is EPEVTQTPSHQVTQMGQEVILRCVPISNHLYFYWYRQILGQKVEFLVSFYNNEISEKSEIFDDQFSVERPDGSNFTLKIRSTKLEDSAMYFCASSTGGGGAYNSPLHFGNGTRLTVT.

This clonotype came up a few times. The V call is TRBV7-3, the J call TRBJ2-5, with a weak D call TRBD2 (5 bases). From germline, CDR1 is SGHTA and CDR2 FQGTGA. V shed 4 bases and J shed 1 base, with 13 bases lying between them. The CDR3 loop spans 15 amino acids. CDR3 sequence: CASSYNSGSQETQYF. DNA for the CDR3: TGTGCCAGCAGCTATAACAGCGGAAGCCAAGAGACCCAGTACTTC.

This clonotype was found a few times. The chain carries TRBV27 and TRBJ2-7; TRBD1 matches 8 bases. V shed 4 bases and J 1 base; nucleotides not matched to a gene: 9. Germline loops: CDR1 MNHEY, CDR2 SMNVEV (reference sequence). This CDR3 comprises 16 residues. CDR3 protein: CASSSTRDRTSYEQYF. CDR3 bases: TGTGCCAGCAGTTCTACCCGGGACAGGACTTCCTACGAGCAGTACTTC.

This clonotype has a count of ten or more. The CDR3 nucleotides are TGTGCCAGCAGGCGGGGGGGCTTACCGAACAATGAGCAGTTCTTC. Protein sequence: CASRRGGLPNNEQFF. This chain uses TRBV7-2 with TRBJ2-1, with 9 bases aligning to TRBD2. J gave up 5 bases and V 6 bases, and 8 bases lay outside the gene matches. Per the germline V gene, CDR1 is SGHTA and CDR2 is FQGNSA. CDR3 length equals 15 residues. Combining the CDR3 with reference TRBV7-2 and TRBJ2-1 gives the whole variable domain GAGVSQSPSNKVTEKGKDVELRCDPISGHTALYWYRQSLGQGLEFLIYFQGNSAPDKSGLPSDRFSAERTGGSVSTLTIQRTQQEDSAVYLCASRRGGLPNNEQFFGPGTRLTVL.

With respect to this clonotype: A much bigger clone sits one base away, suggesting this may be a read error. V usage is TRBV5-6 and J usage is TRBJ1-4; D remains unclear. Germline CDR1 SGHDT, CDR2 YYEEEE. V lost 4 bases to trimming and J lost 0 bases, with 10 bases between them. The CDR3 runs to 15 residues. The CDR3 DNA sequence: TGTGCCAGCAGCCTGATCCTTGCAACTAATGAAAAACTGTTTTTT. As protein: CASSLILATNEKLFF.

This clonotype appeared many times. The chain combines TRBV7-2 with TRBJ2-7; D unresolved. Germline CDR1 reads SGHTA; CDR2 reads FQGNSA. The CDR3 is 14 amino acids. V gave up 0 bases and J gave up 3 bases, with 9 bases separating them. Here the CDR3 reads CASSLARFGYEQYF. The CDR3 region has the DNA TGTGCCAGCAGCTTAGCCAGGTTCGGCTACGAGCAGTACTTC.

Notes on this clonotype: The junction shows a germline mismatch at one end, possibly a read error. The chain carries TRBV7-6 and TRBJ2-1; 7 bases match TRBD2. The CDR3 length is 13 residues. In germline, CDR1 is SGHVS, CDR2 FNYEAQ. The CDR3 is CASSTRDYDEQFF. The CDR3, as DNA: TGTGCCAGCAGCACAAGGGACTACGATGAGCAGTTCTTC.

The rearrangement uses TRBV19 and TRBJ2-1; 7 bases match TRBD2. V shed 2 bases and J 4 bases; nucleotides not matched to a gene: 5. CDR3 size: 15 residues. Germline V gives CDR1 LNHDA, CDR2 SQIVND (reference sequence). CDR3 sequence: CASSIPSGDYNEQFF. Here the CDR3 DNA reads TGTGCCAGTAGTATACCTAGCGGAGATTACAATGAGCAGTTCTTC.

The genes are TRBV4-1 and TRBJ1-2; D might be TRBD1 (5 bases). The V end lost 0 bases, the J end lost 7 bases, and 12 bases lay between the germline ends. Germline V gene data show CDR1 as MGHRA and CDR2 as YSYEKL. The CDR3 sequence is 14 residues long. The CDR3 here is CASSQEGRRGGYTF. CDR3 in DNA: TGCGCCAGCAGCCAAGAGGGGCGGAGAGGTGGCTACACCTTC.